This TCR beta chain was identified during a study of CD8 T cells in Susac syndrome. Per the germline V gene, CDR1 is KGHSH and CDR2 is LQKENI. The CDR3 loop spans 14 amino acids. With 2 bases clipped from V and 1 base from J, the junction kept 1 base outside the gene matches. RNA, at roughly 0.45 to 1 ug, was reverse transcribed with random hexamers. TCRdb used MiXCR to reprocess the immunoSEQ multiplex PCR reads, holding one entry per CDR3 protein. The profile shows over 100,000 distinct CDR3 sequences, 96% of them singletons. Specimen: CD4+ T cells from PBMCs. The chain recombines TRBV18 with TRBJ2-5, with 7 positions matching TRBD2. The receptor was derived from a human donor with Susac syndrome. The DNA for the CDR3 is TGTGCCAGCTCACCAGGACTAGGCCAAGAGACCCAGTACTTC. Amino acids: CASSPGLGQETQYF. The variable domain in full, completed from reference TRBV18 and TRBJ2-5, reads NAGVMQNPRHLVRRRGQEARLRCSPMKGHSHVYWYRQLPEEGLKFMVYLQKENIIDESGMPKERFSAEFPKEGPSILRIQQVVRGDSAAYFCASSPGLGQETQYFGPGTRLLVL.